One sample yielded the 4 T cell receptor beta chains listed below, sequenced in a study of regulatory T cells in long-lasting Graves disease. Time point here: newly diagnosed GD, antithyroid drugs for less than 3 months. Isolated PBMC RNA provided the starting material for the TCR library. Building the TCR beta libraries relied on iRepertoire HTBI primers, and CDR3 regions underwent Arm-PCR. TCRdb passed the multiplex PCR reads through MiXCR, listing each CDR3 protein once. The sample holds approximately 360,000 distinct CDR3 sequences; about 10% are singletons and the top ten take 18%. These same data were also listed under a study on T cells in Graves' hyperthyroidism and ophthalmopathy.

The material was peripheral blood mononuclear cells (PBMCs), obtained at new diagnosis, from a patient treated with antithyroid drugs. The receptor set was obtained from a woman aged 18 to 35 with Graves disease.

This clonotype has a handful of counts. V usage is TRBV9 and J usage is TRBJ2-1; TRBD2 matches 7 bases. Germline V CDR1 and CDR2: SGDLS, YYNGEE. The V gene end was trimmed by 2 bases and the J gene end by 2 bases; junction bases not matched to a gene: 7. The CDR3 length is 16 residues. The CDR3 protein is CASSVAGVGPYNEQFF. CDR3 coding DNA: TGTGCCAGCAGCGTCGCGGGAGTGGGGCCCTACAATGAGCAGTTCTTC.

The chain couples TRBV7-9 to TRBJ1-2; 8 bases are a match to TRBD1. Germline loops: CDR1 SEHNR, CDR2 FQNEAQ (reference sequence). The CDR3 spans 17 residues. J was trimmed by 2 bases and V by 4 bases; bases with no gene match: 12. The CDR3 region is CASSSPPDRGRNYGYTF. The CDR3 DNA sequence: TGTGCCAGCAGCTCCCCCCCAGACAGGGGCCGCAACTATGGCTACACCTTC.

The CDR3 region is CASSPRDPASGELFF. As DNA, the CDR3 is TGTGCCAGCTCCCCCCGGGACCCCGCGAGCGGGGAGCTGTTTTTT. J is TRBJ2-2 and V is TRBV27; either TRBD1 or TRBD2 may fit D (5 bases each). The CDR3 length is 15 residues. From germline, CDR1 is MNHEY and CDR2 SMNVEV (reference sequence). V lost 8 bases and J 7 bases, leaving 20 bases between the germline ends.

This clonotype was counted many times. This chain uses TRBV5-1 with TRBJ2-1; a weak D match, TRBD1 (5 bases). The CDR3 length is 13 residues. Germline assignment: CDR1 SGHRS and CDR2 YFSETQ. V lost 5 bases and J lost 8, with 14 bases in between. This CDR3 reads CASRQGMSDEQFF. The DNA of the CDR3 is TGCGCCAGCAGGCAGGGAATGTCGGATGAGCAGTTCTTC.